This is a list of T cell receptor beta chains from one sample in a study of T cell responses to AZD1222 COVID-19 vaccine. Here immunoSEQ multiplex PCR was the method, and the copy in TCRdb shows in-frame clones only, minus some. Of some 150,000 clones listed, more than 85% are singletons. Sequenced here: peripheral blood, sampled on day 0 of AZD1222 vaccination. The receptors come from an adult in good health. Both conserved end residues are part of each CDR3. D genes are given only for firm matches.

j_call	d_call	v_call	cdr3_aa
TRBJ2-3	.	TRBV7-6	CASSLATATLTDTQYF
TRBJ2-2	.	TRBV5-1	CASSFNSLMGTGELFF
TRBJ2-7	.	TRBV6-5	CASSNSYEQYF
TRBJ1-5	TRBD1	TRBV7-2	CASSSGQGASQPQHF
TRBJ2-7	.	TRBV21-1	CASSIRLDRYEQYF
TRBJ1-1	TRBD1	TRBV7-2	CASSPRQGRGSAFF
TRBJ1-5	TRBD1	TRBV12-3/TRBV12-4	CASSLAQGQPQHF
TRBJ2-7	TRBD2	TRBV7-3	CASSPGTSGEQYF
TRBJ1-3	.	TRBV5-4	CASSLDLSGNTIYF
TRBJ1-2	.	TRBV28	CASSLDSRGLRGGYTF
TRBJ1-6	.	TRBV10-3	CAISVAGSSNSPLHF
TRBJ1-1	.	TRBV9	CASSALRVQENTEAFF
TRBJ2-1	TRBD2	TRBV19	CASSRDISGGSSYNEQFF
TRBJ2-3	.	TRBV7-3	CASSLGGSYTQYF
TRBJ1-1	.	TRBV9	CASSVASGTDTEAFF
TRBJ1-6	.	TRBV5-4	CASSFSRADSPLHF
TRBJ2-3	.	TRBV14	CASSQEGATFWTSSTDTQYF
TRBJ1-5	.	TRBV5-8	CASSLGISNQPQHF
TRBJ1-5	TRBD1	TRBV2	CASSRGTGGNQPQHF
TRBJ2-5	.	TRBV7-2	CASSTGTTKQTQYF
TRBJ2-2	.	TRBV7-2	CASSPLAGELFF
TRBJ2-2	.	TRBV18	CASSPRASTGELFF
TRBJ2-4	.	TRBV5-1	CASSKATGDIQYF
TRBJ2-3	TRBD1	TRBV5-4	CASSLVGGYETDTQYF
TRBJ2-5	.	TRBV28	CASTHVGVRETQYF
TRBJ2-7	.	TRBV28	CASSLAGTSTEQYF
TRBJ1-6	.	TRBV14	CASSQLRGSYNSPLHF
TRBJ1-6	.	TRBV19	CASSPGRVDGSPLHF
TRBJ1-3	.	TRBV14	CASSRDFGTRGNTIYF
TRBJ1-5	.	TRBV7-2	CASNFRDSNQPQHF
TRBJ1-6	.	TRBV4-3	CASSPTEGSNSPLHF
TRBJ2-1	.	TRBV7-6	CASSLGPETYNEQFF
TRBJ1-2	.	TRBV5-4	CASSPPGGGAWKERGYTF
TRBJ1-5	.	TRBV6-2/TRBV6-3	CASSYVRGYNQPQHF
TRBJ2-5	TRBD2	TRBV30	CAWSVGPGLAETQYF
TRBJ1-1	.	TRBV5-4	CASRNRTPQTEAFF
TRBJ1-1	.	TRBV19	CASIAGPNTEAFF
TRBJ1-4	TRBD1	TRBV5-1	CASSLDRAGEKLFF
TRBJ1-1	TRBD1	TRBV2	CASREPGQGTNTEAFF
TRBJ2-7	.	TRBV7-2	CASSSTTAPKAYEQYF
TRBJ2-1	TRBD2	TRBV3-1/TRBV3-2	CASSQDILAGAGRMGQFF
TRBJ1-2	TRBD1	TRBV6-5	CASSYSGQASNYGYTF
TRBJ2-3	TRBD2	TRBV3-1/TRBV3-2	CASSQKGLAGGRRLDTQYF
TRBJ1-4	.	TRBV5-6	CASSLGRAGQKLFF
TRBJ2-6	.	TRBV30	CAWSFRAGANVLTF
TRBJ1-4	.	TRBV5-1	CASSLGSSGEKLFF
TRBJ2-3	.	TRBV5-1	CASREGGDTQYF
TRBJ1-2	TRBD1	TRBV7-9	CASSEGVAGGQYGYTF
TRBJ2-5	.	TRBV27	CASSATPSPPRTQYF
TRBJ1-1	.	TRBV12-3/TRBV12-4	CASSFIQGNEAFF
TRBJ2-7	.	TRBV30	CASTTGSSYEQYF